This is a list of T cell receptor beta chains from one sample in a study of CD8 T cells in ankylosing spondylitis. TCRdb reanalysed the 5' RACE reads using MiXCR and keeps one entry per CDR3 protein. The sample has 130,000 or so distinct CDR3 sequences; 7% are singletons. Sequencing was done on a sample of blood, either unsorted or a sorted T cell fraction (not recorded which). Receptors originate from a male donor with ankylosing spondylitis or in good health (not recorded which). Both conserved end residues are part of each CDR3. The D gene is left open where the match is weak. Rows may omit the clone size; those that give it use once, few, many or a size class.

abundance	j_gene	v_gene	d_gene	CDR3nt	CDR3aa
-	TRBJ2-2	TRBV6-5	TRBD2	TGTGCCAGCAGTTGGACTAGCGGTAACACCGGCGGGGAGCTGTTTTTT	CASSWTSGNTGGELFF
many	TRBJ2-3	TRBV20-1	TRBD2	TGCAGTGCCATTGCCCCATCAGCTAGCGGGAGACCAGATACGCAGTATTTT	CSAIAPSASGRPDTQYF
many	TRBJ2-1	TRBV7-9	TRBD2	TGTGCCAGCAGTAGGGCGGGGGTGTCCTACAATGAGCAGTTCTTC	CASSRAGVSYNEQFF
many	TRBJ2-5	TRBV20-1	TRBD2	TGCAGTGCTGCTAGCGGGAGGGGGCAAGAGACCCAGTACTTC	CSAASGRGQETQYF
-	TRBJ2-3	TRBV29-1	TRBD1	TGCAGCGGGACAGGTTACTACACAGATACGCAGTATTTT	CSGTGYYTDTQYF
many	TRBJ2-3	TRBV20-1	TRBD2	TGCAGTGCTACTAGCGGGGGGGGGACAGATACGCAGTATTTT	CSATSGGGTDTQYF
many	TRBJ2-1	TRBV7-2	TRBD2	TGTGCCAGCAGCCCCCGTCTAGCGGGGCCGCACAATGAGCAGTTCTTC	CASSPRLAGPHNEQFF
many	TRBJ1-1	TRBV7-8	-	TGTGCCAGCAGCCTCACCCGGGGGAAGAACACTGAAGCTTTCTTT	CASSLTRGKNTEAFF
many	TRBJ1-3	TRBV5-5	-	TGTGCCAGCAGCTTGGTTATGGTCTCTGGAAACACCATATATTTT	CASSLVMVSGNTIYF
few	TRBJ1-5	TRBV12-3/TRBV12-4	-	TGTGCCAGCAGTTTGCTGGGTGGACAGCCCCAGCATTTT	CASSLLGGQPQHF
many	TRBJ1-1	TRBV20-1	-	TGCAGTGCTAGAGATAATAACCCGTACGCTGAAGCTTTCTTT	CSARDNNPYAEAFF
many	TRBJ1-3	TRBV5-1	TRBD1	TGCGCCAGCAGCTTAGGACAGGGATTCGGAAACACCATATATTTT	CASSLGQGFGNTIYF
medium-sized	TRBJ2-5	TRBV20-1	TRBD2	TGCAGTGCTAGAGCTAGCGGGGGGGCAGAGACCCAGTACTTC	CSARASGGAETQYF
many	TRBJ2-3	TRBV7-2	-	TGTGCCAGCCGTTACCAGGGCTCGTCTTCGCCAGATACGCAGTATTTT	CASRYQGSSSPDTQYF
many	TRBJ1-2	TRBV7-9	-	TGTGCCAGCAGCTCCCGGGGGGACATAACCTATAACTATGGCTACACCTTC	CASSSRGDITYNYGYTF